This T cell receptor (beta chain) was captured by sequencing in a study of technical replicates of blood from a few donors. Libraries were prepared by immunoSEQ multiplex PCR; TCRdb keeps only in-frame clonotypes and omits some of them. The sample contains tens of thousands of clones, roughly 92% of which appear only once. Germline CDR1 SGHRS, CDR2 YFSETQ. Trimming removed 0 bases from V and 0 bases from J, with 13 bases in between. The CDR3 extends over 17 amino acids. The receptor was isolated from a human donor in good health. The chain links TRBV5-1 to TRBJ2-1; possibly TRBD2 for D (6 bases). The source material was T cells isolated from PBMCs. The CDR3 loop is CASSLVEGLPSYNEQFF. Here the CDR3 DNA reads TGCGCCAGCAGCTTGGTTGAGGGACTGCCCTCCTACAATGAGCAGTTCTTC. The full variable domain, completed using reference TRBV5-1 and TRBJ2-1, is KAGVTQTPRYLIKTRGQQVTLSCSPISGHRSVSWYQQTPGQGLQFLFEYFSETQRNKGNFPGRFSGRQFSNSRSEMNVSTLELGDSALYLCASSLVEGLPSYNEQFFGPGTRLTVL.